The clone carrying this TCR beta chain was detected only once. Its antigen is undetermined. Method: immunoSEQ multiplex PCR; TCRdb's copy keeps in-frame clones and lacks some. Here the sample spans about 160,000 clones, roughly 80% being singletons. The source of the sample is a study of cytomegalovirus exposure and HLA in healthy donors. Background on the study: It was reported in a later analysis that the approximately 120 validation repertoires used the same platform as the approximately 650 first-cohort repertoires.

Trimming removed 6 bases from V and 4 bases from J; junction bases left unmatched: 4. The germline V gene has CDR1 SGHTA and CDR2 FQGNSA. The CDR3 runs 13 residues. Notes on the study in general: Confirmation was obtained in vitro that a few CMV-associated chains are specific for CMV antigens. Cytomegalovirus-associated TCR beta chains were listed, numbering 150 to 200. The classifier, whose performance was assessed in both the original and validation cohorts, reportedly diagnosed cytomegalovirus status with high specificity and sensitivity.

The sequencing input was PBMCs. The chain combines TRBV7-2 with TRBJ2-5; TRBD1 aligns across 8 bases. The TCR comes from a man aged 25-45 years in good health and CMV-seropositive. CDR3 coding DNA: TGTGCCAGCAGACGAGACAGGGGAGAGACCCAGTACTTC. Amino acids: CASRRDRGETQYF.